The present T cell receptor (beta chain) was sequenced within a study of T cells in Graves' hyperthyroidism and ophthalmopathy. CDR3 size: 15 residues. Germline V CDR1 and CDR2: SGHRS, YFSETQ. Unmatched junction bases numbered 7, after V lost 2 bases and J lost 5 bases. Amplification targeted TCR beta CDR3 regions from RNA transcripts. Researchers ran a first-round RT-PCR on the TCR CDR3 using the HTBI primer set. A single record per CDR3 protein comes from TCRdb applying MiXCR to the multiplex PCR reads. The sample yields about 610,000 distinct CDR3 sequences, about 15% seen once. This clonotype has at least ten counts.

The genes are TRBV5-1 and TRBJ1-1; 9 bases are shared with TRBD1. This sequence originates from a woman between 40 and 50 years old with Graves' ophthalmopathy. Sequencing used blood. The CDR3 loop reads CASSFSGTGHTEAFF. The CDR3 region has the DNA TGCGCCAGCAGCTTTTCCGGGACAGGGCATACTGAAGCTTTCTTT.